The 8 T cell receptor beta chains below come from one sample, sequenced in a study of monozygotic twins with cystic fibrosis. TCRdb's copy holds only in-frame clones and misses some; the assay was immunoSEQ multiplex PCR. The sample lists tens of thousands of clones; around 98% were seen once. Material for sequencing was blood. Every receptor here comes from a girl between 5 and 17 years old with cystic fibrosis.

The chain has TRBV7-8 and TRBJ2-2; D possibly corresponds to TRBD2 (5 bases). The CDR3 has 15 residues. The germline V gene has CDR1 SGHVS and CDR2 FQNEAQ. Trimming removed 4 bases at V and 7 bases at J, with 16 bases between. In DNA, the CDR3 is TGTGCCAGCAGCTCCCGGACCGACCGGGGCGGGGAGCTGTTTTTT. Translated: CASSSRTDRGGELFF. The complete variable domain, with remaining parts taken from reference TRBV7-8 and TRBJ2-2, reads GAGVSQSPRYKVAKRGQDVALRCDPISGHVSLFWYQQALGQGPEFLTYFQNEAQLDKSGLPSDRFFAERPEGSVSTLKIQRTQQEDSAVYLCASSSRTDRGGELFFGEGSRLTVL.

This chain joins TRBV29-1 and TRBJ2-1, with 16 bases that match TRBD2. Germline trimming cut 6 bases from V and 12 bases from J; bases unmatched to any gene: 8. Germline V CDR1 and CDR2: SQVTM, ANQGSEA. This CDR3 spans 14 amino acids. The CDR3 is CSVTGTSGRVAQFF. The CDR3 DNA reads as TGCAGCGTCACCGGGACTAGCGGGAGGGTTGCGCAGTTCTTC.

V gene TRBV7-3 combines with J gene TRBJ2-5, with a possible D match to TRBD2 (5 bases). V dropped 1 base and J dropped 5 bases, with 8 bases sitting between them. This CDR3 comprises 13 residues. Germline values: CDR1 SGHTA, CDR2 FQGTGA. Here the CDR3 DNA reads TGTGCCAGCAGCTTAAATCCGGGGGAGACCCAGTACTTC. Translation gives CASSLNPGETQYF.

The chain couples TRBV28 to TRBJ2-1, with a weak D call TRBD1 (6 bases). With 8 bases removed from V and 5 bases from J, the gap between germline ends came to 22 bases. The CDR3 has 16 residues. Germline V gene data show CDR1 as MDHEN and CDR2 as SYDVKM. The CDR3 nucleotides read TGTGCCAGCCGCCGAACCGGGACAATAAGTAACAATGAGCAGTTCTTC. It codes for CASRRTGTISNNEQFF.

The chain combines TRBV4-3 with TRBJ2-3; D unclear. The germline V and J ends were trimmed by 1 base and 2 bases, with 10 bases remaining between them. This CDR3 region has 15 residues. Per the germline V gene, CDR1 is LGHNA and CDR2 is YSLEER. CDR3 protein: CASSQVATYTDTQYF. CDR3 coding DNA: TGCGCCAGCAGCCAAGTTGCGACTTACACAGATACGCAGTATTTT.

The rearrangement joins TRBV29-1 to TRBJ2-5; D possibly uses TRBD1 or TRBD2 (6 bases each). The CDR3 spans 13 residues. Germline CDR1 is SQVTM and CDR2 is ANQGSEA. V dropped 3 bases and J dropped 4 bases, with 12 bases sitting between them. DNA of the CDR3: TGCAGCGTTGACCCGGAGGGGGGAGAGACCCAGTACTTC. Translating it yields CSVDPEGGETQYF.

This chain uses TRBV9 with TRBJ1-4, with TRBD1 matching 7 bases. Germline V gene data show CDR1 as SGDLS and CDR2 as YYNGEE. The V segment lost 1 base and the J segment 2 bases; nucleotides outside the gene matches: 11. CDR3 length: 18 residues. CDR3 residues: CASSVTWDREGTNEKLFF. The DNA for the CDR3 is TGTGCCAGCAGCGTAACATGGGACAGAGAGGGGACTAATGAAAAACTGTTTTTT.

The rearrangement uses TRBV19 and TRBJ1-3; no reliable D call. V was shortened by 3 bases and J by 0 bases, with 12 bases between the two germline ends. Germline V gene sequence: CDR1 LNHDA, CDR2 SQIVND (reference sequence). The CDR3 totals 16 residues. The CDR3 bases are TGTGCCAGTAGTATGTTGTCGGGGAGCTCTGGAAACACCATATATTTT. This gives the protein CASSMLSGSSGNTIYF.